The entry below gives a single T cell receptor beta chain sequence along with its context. This clone may be a read error of a much larger clone one base away. The V end was cut by 4 bases, the J end by 2 bases, with 12 bases between. Germline CDR1 reads LNHDA; CDR2 reads SQIVND (reference sequence). CDR3 length equals 15 residues. TCRdb re-called the reads through MiXCR, storing one row per CDR3 protein. The sample shows around 8,800 distinct CDR3 sequences, about 20% of them seen only once. These data are taken from a study of liver allograft versus peripheral blood T cells. Study-level information: Graft-liver T cell receptor repertoires were compared against recipient peripheral blood repertoires.

V gene TRBV19 combines with J gene TRBJ2-1; perhaps D is TRBD1 or TRBD2 (5 bases each). The TCR was taken from a human patient who had a liver transplant. Some T cells may be supplied by the graft donor. For the CDR3, the DNA is TGTGCCAGTAGTAGAGGGGAGCAGCCCTACAATGAGCAGTTCTTC. Residues: CASSRGEQPYNEQFF.